This passage covers 17 T cell receptor beta chains from one sample sequenced in a study of PD-1 blockade in classical Hodgkin lymphoma. Each patient's relapse followed autologous stem cell transplantation, and brentuximab vedotin exposure varied. TCRdb's table, derived via immunoSEQ multiplex PCR, lists solely in-frame clones and lacks some. The sample contains 30,000 to 45,000 clones, roughly 88% of which appear only once. This material consisted of peripheral blood mononuclear cells (PBMCs), taken before the second cycle of nivolumab. Receptors originate from a human donor with classical Hodgkin lymphoma.

V usage is TRBV23-1 and J usage is TRBJ2-7, with TRBD2 identical over 7 bases. TRBV23-1 is assigned to the ORF class and has an uncertain function. The V gene end was trimmed by 2 bases and the J gene end by 0 bases; junction bases not matched to a gene: 4. The CDR3 loop spans 15 amino acids. CDR3 loop: CASSQRREDSYEQYF. Written as DNA, the CDR3 is TGCGCCAGCAGTCAACGCCGGGAGGACTCCTACGAGCAGTACTTC.

The J gene is TRBJ1-2, the V gene TRBV6-1, with unresolved D. The CDR3 runs 16 residues. The ends were cut back, 4 bases at V and 3 bases at J, with 18 bases in the middle. CDR1 and CDR2 from the germline V gene are MNHNS and SASEGT. In DNA, the CDR3 is TGTGCCAGCAGTGTTGGGTTCACCCTTCGGGACTATGGCTACACCTTC. Protein: CASSVGFTLRDYGYTF.

As for this clone: Germline and junction disagree at one end, which may indicate a read error. CDR3 sequence: CASSRGLAGDYEQYF. As DNA, the CDR3 is TGTGCCAGCAGTAGGGGGCTAGCGGGCGATTACGAGCAGTACTTC. This chain connects TRBV19 to TRBJ2-7, with D perhaps matching TRBD2 (8 bases). Germline CDR1 is LNHDA and CDR2 is SQIVND (reference sequence). CDR3 length: 15 amino acids.

The chain links TRBV5-6 to TRBJ2-7; D possibly corresponds to TRBD2 (6 bases). Germline loops: CDR1 SGHDT, CDR2 YYEEEE. The CDR3 loop spans 16 amino acids. Trimming removed 4 bases at V and 3 bases at J, with 20 bases between. The chain's CDR3 is CASSLKPWRDGYEQYF. CDR3 nucleotides: TGTGCCAGCAGCCTCAAACCGTGGAGGGACGGCTACGAGCAGTACTTC.

The chain uses TRBV5-1 and TRBJ2-7; TRBD1 matches at 10 bases. V lost 6 bases to trimming and J lost 5 bases; unmatched junction nucleotides: 11. In germline, CDR1 is SGHRS, CDR2 YFSETQ. The CDR3 spans 15 residues. The DNA for the CDR3 is TGCGCCAGCACCCGGCACGGGACAGGGGATAACGAGCAGTACTTC. This encodes CASTRHGTGDNEQYF.

V usage is TRBV28 and J usage is TRBJ2-5; D gene uncertain. The CDR3 sequence is 15 residues long. In germline, CDR1 is MDHEN, CDR2 SYDVKM. Trimming removed 6 bases from V and 1 base from J, with 15 bases in between. This CDR3 is CASSPRSFGQETQYF. The CDR3, as DNA: TGTGCCAGCAGCCCCAGGAGTTTCGGCCAAGAGACCCAGTACTTC. The variable domain in full, with the rest retrieved from reference TRBV28 and TRBJ2-5, is DVKVTQSSRYLVKRTGEKVFLECVQDMDHENMFWYRQDPGLGLRLIYFSYDVKMKEKGDIPEGYSVSREKKERFSLILESASTNQTSMYLCASSPRSFGQETQYFGPGTRLLVL.

This clone appeared once. V gene TRBV5-4 combines with J gene TRBJ2-7; the match to TRBD2 covers 7 bases. This CDR3 has 15 residues. Germline V lookup: CDR1 SGHNT, CDR2 YYREEE (reference sequence). V lost 4 bases and J lost 7; bases outside the gene matches: 14. CDR3 protein: CASSPGAGAWGEQYF. CDR3 in DNA: TGTGCCAGCAGCCCTGGGGCGGGAGCATGGGGTGAGCAGTACTTC.

The chain couples TRBV6-4 to TRBJ2-3; D may be TRBD1 (6 bases). Germline V gives CDR1 MRHNA, CDR2 SNTAGT. V lost 9 bases and J 2 bases, leaving 15 bases between the germline ends. This CDR3 contains 14 residues. DNA for the CDR3: TGTGCCAGATTACCCGGGACACCCACAGATACGCAGTATTTT. Its protein is CARLPGTPTDTQYF.

The chain combines TRBV29-1 with TRBJ1-4; the D is unclear. This CDR3 spans 13 amino acids. The germline V gene encodes CDR1 SQVTM and CDR2 ANQGSEA. V was cut by 7 bases and J by 0 bases, with 9 bases left in between. The CDR3 region has the DNA TGCAGCGCCACCCCTTCAACTAATGAAAAACTGTTTTTT. Translation gives CSATPSTNEKLFF. Supplemented by reference TRBV29-1 and TRBJ1-4, the full variable domain reads SAVISQKPSRDICQRGTSLTIQCQVDSQVTMMFWYRQQPGQSLTLIATANQGSEATYESGFVIDKFPISRPNLTFSTLTVSNMSPEDSSIYLCSATPSTNEKLFFGSGTQLSVL.

The V call is TRBV4-2, the J call TRBJ2-7; D unclear. Germline assignment: CDR1 LGHNA and CDR2 YNFKEQ. Trimming shortened V by 4 bases and J by 1 base, and 11 bases separated the two germline ends. The CDR3 is made up of 14 amino acids. DNA of the CDR3: TGTGCCAGCAGCCCCTGGACCGAGTCCTACGAGCAGTACTTC. It is translated as CASSPWTESYEQYF.

The V gene is TRBV7-9, the J gene TRBJ2-5, with D possibly being TRBD1 (5 bases). The CDR3 is made up of 12 amino acids. V was shortened by 5 bases and J by 5 bases, with 9 bases between the two germline ends. CDR1 and CDR2 (germline): SEHNR, FQNEAQ (reference sequence). CDR3: CASSPPGETQYF. CDR3 nucleotides: TGTGCCAGCAGCCCTCCAGGGGAGACCCAGTACTTC.

The chain combines TRBV4-1 with TRBJ2-7; TRBD2 agrees at 11 bases. This CDR3 spans 15 amino acids. Germline V lookup: CDR1 MGHRA, CDR2 YSYEKL. Trimming cost V 1 base and J 3 bases; bases outside gene matches: 2. As DNA, the CDR3 is TGCGCCAGCAGCCAAGTAGCGGGAGGGGACTACGAGCAGTACTTC. As protein: CASSQVAGGDYEQYF.

The chain couples TRBV7-8 to TRBJ2-5; 7 nucleotides line up with TRBD1. Gene TRBJ2-7 matches the end of the DNA better, so the J call may be wrong. CDR1 is SGHVS, CDR2 FQNEAQ, per germline. This CDR3 contains 15 residues. CDR3 coding DNA: TGTGCCAGCAGCTTAGATACAGGGGCCTCCTACGAGCAGTACTTC. Its protein is CASSLDTGASYEQYF.

CDR3 region: CASSLDTSRQPQHF. The DNA for the CDR3 is TGTGCCAGTAGTTTGGACACTTCTAGGCAGCCCCAGCATTTT. V is TRBV19 and J is TRBJ1-5; weak D call: TRBD1 (5 bases). Trimming left V 5 bases short and J 7 bases short, with 15 bases between. Per germline, CDR1 LNHDA and CDR2 SQIVND (reference sequence). CDR3 size: 14 residues.

The rearrangement uses TRBV4-1 and TRBJ2-1, with TRBD1 matching 7 bases. Germline lookup yields CDR1 MGHRA and CDR2 YSYEKL. The CDR3 has 18 amino acids. V shed 1 base and J 7 bases; nucleotides not matched to a gene: 16. Written as DNA, the CDR3 is TGCGCCAGCAGCCAAGTCCCGATCCGGACAGGTACGGGGAATGAGCAGTTCTTC. Encoded protein: CASSQVPIRTGTGNEQFF.

The chain uses TRBV5-4 and TRBJ2-7; tentative D call: TRBD1 (7 bases). The V and J ends lost 4 bases and 0 bases respectively, with 11 bases between them. The CDR3 sequence is 14 residues long. Looked up from germline, CDR1 is SGHNT and CDR2 is YYREEE (reference sequence). The CDR3 sequence is CASSQGGVSYEQYF. The CDR3 bases are TGTGCCAGCAGCCAGGGGGGAGTCTCCTACGAGCAGTACTTC.

This clone was found a few times. The gene calls are TRBV2 and TRBJ1-4; 10 bases agree with TRBD1. Germline lookup yields CDR1 SNHLY and CDR2 FYNNEI. The CDR3 is made up of 15 amino acids. V dropped 7 bases and J dropped 10; count of bases not matched to a gene: 12. The CDR3 DNA sequence: TGTGCCAGCAATCCGACAGGGGGCACTGCTGCAAAACTGTTTTTT. It yields the protein CASNPTGGTAAKLFF.